The entry below gives a single TCR beta chain sequence along with its context. The immunoSEQ assay amplified TCRB CDR3 from up to 2 ug DNA. TCRdb keeps only in-frame clones here, not all; method: immunoSEQ multiplex PCR. Among tens of thousands of clones listed, roughly 90% were seen once. This record comes from a study of glioma-infiltrating T cells after dendritic cell vaccination. Germline V lookup: CDR1 MGHDK, CDR2 SYGVNS. CDR3 length: 15 residues. V dropped 5 bases and J dropped 4 bases, with 18 bases sitting between them. This sequence was found in a human donor with glioblastoma. The sequencing here drew on blood, taken before dendritic cell vaccination. The chain links TRBV25-1 to TRBJ2-7; D is perhaps TRBD1 (5 bases). CDR3 nucleotide sequence: TGTGCCAGCAGTTCCGTGGGTGACAGTCCTTACGAGCAGTACTTC. This gives the protein CASSSVGDSPYEQYF.